The rows below give T cell receptor beta chains drawn from one sample of a study of T cell responses to AZD1222 COVID-19 vaccine. The data were produced by immunoSEQ multiplex PCR, yet TCRdb's version contains in-frame clones alone and is incomplete. Of approximately 110,000 clones listed, approximately 90% are singletons. The sequencing here drew on peripheral blood, taken 28 days after the second AZD1222 dose. The receptors stem from an adult who received the AZD1222 COVID-19 vaccine. The CDR3 runs from the conserved cysteine through the conserved F or W. A D gene is named only where the DNA matches it firmly. Not every row has a clone size; where given, it reads once, few, many or a size class.

J: TRBJ1-5; D: NA; size: NA; V: TRBV7-6; DNA: TGTGCCAGCAGCTTACAAGGGAGGTGGAGGGGGTATCAGCCCCAGCATTTT; CDR3: CASSLQGRWRGYQPQHF
J: TRBJ1-1; D: NA; size: NA; V: TRBV11-2; DNA: TGTGCCAGCAGCTCAAAACTGATGAACACTGAAGCTTTCTTT; CDR3: CASSSKLMNTEAFF
J: TRBJ2-7; D: NA; size: NA; V: TRBV19; DNA: TGTGCCAGTAGTATAGAATTCGGAATCTCCTACGAGCAGTACTTC; CDR3: CASSIEFGISYEQYF
J: TRBJ1-1; D: TRBD1; size: NA; V: TRBV5-1; DNA: TGCGCCAGCAGCGCTAACCGACAGGGCCGACCTGAAGCTTTCTTT; CDR3: CASSANRQGRPEAFF
J: TRBJ1-4; D: NA; size: NA; V: TRBV5-5; DNA: TGTGCCAGCAGCTTGTATGGGTCCACTAATGAAAAACTGTTTTTT; CDR3: CASSLYGSTNEKLFF
J: TRBJ2-7; D: TRBD2; size: NA; V: TRBV11-2; DNA: TGTGCCAGCAGCTTAGAGAGAATACTAGCGGGAGTAGAGTACGAGCAGTACTTC; CDR3: CASSLERILAGVEYEQYF
J: TRBJ1-6; D: TRBD1; size: once; V: TRBV7-2; DNA: TGTGCCAGCAGCTTAGGGACAGGGGGTTCACCCCTCCACTTT; CDR3: CASSLGTGGSPLHF
J: TRBJ1-1; D: TRBD1; size: NA; V: TRBV28; DNA: TGTGCCAGCAGTGCAAACAGGGGGCGCGGGCTGAACACTGAAGCTTTCTTT; CDR3: CASSANRGRGLNTEAFF
J: TRBJ1-1; D: NA; size: NA; V: TRBV11-3; DNA: TGTGCCAGCAGCTTACTTCATGGTACTGAAGCTTTCTTT; CDR3: CASSLLHGTEAFF
J: TRBJ2-5; D: TRBD2; size: NA; V: TRBV9; DNA: TGTGCCAGCAGCCCGGGACTAGTGGCGGAGACCCAGTACTTC; CDR3: CASSPGLVAETQYF
J: TRBJ2-3; D: TRBD2; size: NA; V: TRBV11-2; DNA: TGTGCCAGCAGCCAAGGACTAGCCCGAGATACGCAGTATTTT; CDR3: CASSQGLARDTQYF
J: TRBJ2-5; D: NA; size: few; V: TRBV27; DNA: TGTGCCAGCAGTTACCAAGAGACCCAGTACTTC; CDR3: CASSYQETQYF
J: TRBJ1-5; D: NA; size: NA; V: TRBV9; DNA: TGTGCCAGCAGCGTAGGAATTCCAGGGTCTCAGCCCCAGCATTTT; CDR3: CASSVGIPGSQPQHF
J: TRBJ1-2; D: NA; size: NA; V: TRBV3-1/TRBV3-2; DNA: TGTGCCAGCAGCCGCCGGACTTATGGCTACACCTTC; CDR3: CASSRRTYGYTF
J: TRBJ2-3; D: NA; size: NA; V: TRBV7-4; DNA: TGTGCCAGCAGCTTACTTATGCGTACGCAGTATTTT; CDR3: CASSLLMRTQYF
J: TRBJ2-5; D: TRBD1; size: NA; V: TRBV3-1/TRBV3-2; DNA: TGTGCCAGCATCGAACAGGGGTCAGAGACCCAGTACTTC; CDR3: CASIEQGSETQYF
J: TRBJ2-7; D: NA; size: once; V: TRBV11-2; DNA: TGTGCCAGCAGCGAACGGCCCCTTGTAGCGTTTAGCTCCTACGAGCAGTACTTC; CDR3: CASSERPLVAFSSYEQYF
J: TRBJ1-5; D: NA; size: NA; V: TRBV6-6; DNA: TGTGCCAGCACGGTCGTAGGGAAGGATGAGCCCCAGCATTTT; CDR3: CASTVVGKDEPQHF
J: TRBJ1-4; D: NA; size: NA; V: TRBV18; DNA: TGTGCCAGCTCGCAAGTCGTCGGTGCAACTAATGAAAAACTGTTTTTT; CDR3: CASSQVVGATNEKLFF
J: TRBJ2-7; D: NA; size: NA; V: TRBV6-1; DNA: TGTGCCAGCAGTGAATATGTCGGACACTCCTACGAGCAGTACTTC; CDR3: CASSEYVGHSYEQYF
J: TRBJ2-1; D: NA; size: NA; V: TRBV29-1; DNA: TGCAGCGTAGGGACGGGGAGCTCCTACAATGAGCAGTTCTTC; CDR3: CSVGTGSSYNEQFF
J: TRBJ1-5; D: NA; size: few; V: TRBV27; DNA: TGTGCCAGCAGATCGCGGGTCAATCAGCCCCAGCATTTT; CDR3: CASRSRVNQPQHF
J: TRBJ2-1; D: NA; size: NA; V: TRBV5-4; DNA: TGTGCCAGCAGCTTGGGGCACAGGAATTACAATGAGCAGTTCTTC; CDR3: CASSLGHRNYNEQFF
J: TRBJ2-1; D: TRBD1; size: NA; V: TRBV13; DNA: TGTGCCAGCAGCTTCGGCAGGGGGAGCTCCTACAATGAGCAGTTCTTC; CDR3: CASSFGRGSSYNEQFF
J: TRBJ2-1; D: TRBD1; size: NA; V: TRBV7-2; DNA: TGTGCCAGCAGCCTTACAGGGGGCATTGCCCTAAATGAGCAGTTCTTC; CDR3: CASSLTGGIALNEQFF
J: TRBJ1-1; D: NA; size: NA; V: TRBV19; DNA: TGTGCCAGTAGTATTTGGGGGGCTGAAGCTTTCTTT; CDR3: CASSIWGAEAFF
J: TRBJ2-7; D: NA; size: NA; V: TRBV12-3/TRBV12-4; DNA: TGTGCCAGCAGCTCTACTAGCGAGCAGTACTTC; CDR3: CASSSTSEQYF
J: TRBJ2-3; D: TRBD1; size: once; V: TRBV24-1; DNA: TGTGCCACCAGTGGGGGCCCCGGGACAGCCACAGATACGCAGTATTTT; CDR3: CATSGGPGTATDTQYF
J: TRBJ2-6; D: TRBD1; size: NA; V: TRBV18; DNA: TGTGCCAGCTCACCGACAGGGGGATCAGGGGCCAACGTCCTGACTTTC; CDR3: CASSPTGGSGANVLTF
J: TRBJ2-3; D: NA; size: NA; V: TRBV7-8; DNA: TGTGCCAGCAGCTTAGACGAGCAAAGGGACACTCATTACGAAGATACGCAGTATTTT; CDR3: CASSLDEQRDTHYEDTQYF
J: TRBJ1-1; D: NA; size: NA; V: TRBV7-2; DNA: TGTGCCAGCAGCTATTCAAGCTGGAATCCTGAAGCTTTCTTT; CDR3: CASSYSSWNPEAFF
J: TRBJ1-1; D: NA; size: NA; V: TRBV19; DNA: TGTGCCAGTAGTATTGGGAGATGGGGAAACACTGAAGCTTTCTTT; CDR3: CASSIGRWGNTEAFF
J: TRBJ1-1; D: TRBD1; size: NA; V: TRBV5-4; DNA: TGTGCCAGCAGCCCATCCACAGGGGGCATGTACACTGAAGCTTTCTTT; CDR3: CASSPSTGGMYTEAFF
J: TRBJ1-4; D: NA; size: NA; V: TRBV2; DNA: TGTGCCAGCAAACGGGGGAGAGAGGACGAAAAACTGTTTTTT; CDR3: CASKRGREDEKLFF
J: TRBJ2-5; D: TRBD1; size: NA; V: TRBV3-1/TRBV3-2; DNA: TGTGCCAGCAGCCAAGTACAGGGGGCTCCCAAAGAGACCCAGTACTTC; CDR3: CASSQVQGAPKETQYF
J: TRBJ1-6; D: NA; size: NA; V: TRBV6-4; DNA: TGTGCCAGCAGAAAGAGGGACGGCATCGAGGATTCACCCCTCCACTTT; CDR3: CASRKRDGIEDSPLHF
J: TRBJ2-7; D: NA; size: once; V: TRBV4-1; DNA: TGCGCCAGCAGCCACGGGCTCAGCTCCTACGAGCAGTACTTC; CDR3: CASSHGLSSYEQYF
J: TRBJ1-5; D: NA; size: NA; V: TRBV10-1; DNA: TGCGCCAGCAGTGATGGGGGATATCAGCCCCAGCATTTT; CDR3: CASSDGGYQPQHF
J: TRBJ1-1; D: NA; size: NA; V: TRBV18; DNA: TGTGCCAGCTCACCACAGACTGAAGCTTTCTTT; CDR3: CASSPQTEAFF
J: TRBJ1-2; D: NA; size: once; V: TRBV10-3; DNA: TGTGCCATCAGTGAGTCGCGGACATTGGATAGGGGCTACACCTTC; CDR3: CAISESRTLDRGYTF
J: TRBJ2-2; D: NA; size: NA; V: TRBV19; DNA: TGTGCCAGTAGTACCCCTGTACTTAGGACCGAGTCCGGGGAGCTGTTTTTT; CDR3: CASSTPVLRTESGELFF
J: TRBJ1-4; D: TRBD1; size: NA; V: TRBV6-5; DNA: TGTGCCAGCAAGGACAGGGGCCGCAGTAATGAAAAACTGTTTTTT; CDR3: CASKDRGRSNEKLFF
J: TRBJ2-7; D: NA; size: once; V: TRBV10-3; DNA: TGTGCCATCAGCACCCGGGACCACACCTACGAGCAGTACTTC; CDR3: CAISTRDHTYEQYF
J: TRBJ1-1; D: NA; size: NA; V: TRBV3-1/TRBV3-2; DNA: TGTGCCAGCAGCTCACAGGTGGGTGAAGCTTTCTTT; CDR3: CASSSQVGEAFF
J: TRBJ1-2; D: TRBD1; size: NA; V: TRBV6-5; DNA: TGTGCCAGCAGTCCAGGTGGGACAGGGAACATGGGCTACACCTTC; CDR3: CASSPGGTGNMGYTF
J: TRBJ1-6; D: NA; size: NA; V: TRBV5-8; DNA: TGTGCCAGCAGCTTGGAGGTCGGCCCCGACTATAATTCACCCCTCCACTTT; CDR3: CASSLEVGPDYNSPLHF
J: TRBJ2-5; D: TRBD2; size: few; V: TRBV14; DNA: TGTGCCAGCAGCCGAGGCCGCGGGGGACCCATTCTAGGGGAGACCCAGTACTTC; CDR3: CASSRGRGGPILGETQYF
J: TRBJ1-5; D: NA; size: NA; V: TRBV4-1; DNA: TGCGCCAGCAGCCAAGGGGGGAATCAGCCCCAGCATTTT; CDR3: CASSQGGNQPQHF
J: TRBJ1-1; D: NA; size: NA; V: TRBV5-6; DNA: TGTGCCAGCAGCTTTGACGGAGGAGCTTTCTTT; CDR3: CASSFDGGAFF
J: TRBJ2-5; D: NA; size: NA; V: TRBV9; DNA: TGTGCCAGCAGCGTCCGGCCTCAAGAGACCCAGTACTTC; CDR3: CASSVRPQETQYF
J: TRBJ1-2; D: NA; size: NA; V: TRBV25-1; DNA: TGTGCCAGCAATAAGGGGGTCTATGGCTACACCTTC; CDR3: CASNKGVYGYTF
J: TRBJ1-4; D: NA; size: few; V: TRBV30; DNA: TGTGCCTGGAGTGTACAATCACGGGAGGCCGGGGAGGAAAAACTGTTTTTT; CDR3: CAWSVQSREAGEEKLFF
J: TRBJ2-3; D: TRBD2; size: NA; V: TRBV28; DNA: TGTGCCAGCAGTGAGGGACTAGCCTATAGCACAGATACGCAGTATTTT; CDR3: CASSEGLAYSTDTQYF
J: TRBJ1-1; D: NA; size: NA; V: TRBV5-6; DNA: TGTGCCAGCAGCTTCGTTGAGGAGCATGAAGCTTTCTTT; CDR3: CASSFVEEHEAFF